The TCR beta chain under discussion was sequenced for a study of cytomegalovirus exposure and HLA in healthy donors. Study in general: Assignment to the Caucasian-associated ancestry cluster applied to more than 75% of the approximately 370 genotyped donors.

Study outcomes and limitations: Cytomegalovirus status, reportedly, was diagnosed with high specificity and sensitivity by the classifier.

As to this clone: Its antigen remains unidentified.

The PCR had 60 Vbeta and 13 Jbeta primers. Using immunoSEQ multiplex PCR, the repertoire was profiled, and TCRdb retains in-frame clones only, with some absent. The profile shows nearly 200,000 clones, about 87% of them singletons. After removal of 5 bases from V and 0 bases from J, the junction contained 8 bases not matched to a gene. The CDR3 runs 18 residues. The germline gives CDR1 SGHVS, CDR2 FQNEAQ. This chain joins TRBV7-8 and TRBJ1-6; 9 bases line up with TRBD1. This receptor was taken from a man aged 25 to 45 in good health and CMV-seronegative. Sequencing input: PBMCs. CDR3: CASSHPTGGSSYNSPLHF. CDR3 coding DNA: TGTGCCAGCAGCCACCCGACAGGGGGGAGCTCCTATAATTCACCCCTCCACTTT.